This T cell receptor (beta chain) was captured in a study of T cells after yellow fever vaccination. This clonotype was counted at least ten times. There are 16 residues in the CDR3. CDR1 is SGHTA and CDR2 is FQGNSA in the germline V gene. Trimming at V came to 1 base and at J to 1 base, leaving 2 bases not matched to a gene. MiXCR, applied by TCRdb to the 5' RACE reads, yields one record per CDR3 protein. The table shows hundreds of thousands of distinct CDR3 sequences, with less than 20% occurring only once. Sequenced here: PBMCs, sampled about 5 days after the first yellow fever vaccination. This rearrangement joins TRBV7-2 to TRBJ2-3, with 10 bases matching TRBD2. This TCR derives from a man between 18 and 35 years old who received the YFV17D yellow fever vaccine. CDR3 nucleotides: TGTGCCAGCAGCTTAGGCCTAGCGGGGGGCACAGATACGCAGTATTTT. It is translated as CASSLGLAGGTDTQYF.